Sequencing of this T cell receptor (beta chain) was carried out in a study of CD8+ T cells in alopecia areata. Across the study: Treatment of the treated patients consisted of oral tofacitinib, 5 to 10 mg twice daily. Affected scalp percentage gauged treated patients' severity. Overall study results and limits: Tofacitinib significantly brought down scalp clonality and expanded CD8+ clones among top 100.

Sequencing templates came from extracted RNA that was reverse transcribed into cDNA. TCRdb's copy holds only in-frame clones and misses some; the assay was immunoSEQ multiplex PCR. The profile shows some 110,000 clones, 50% to 75% of them singletons. Described treatment: oral pan-JAK inhibitor, 5-10 mg twice daily. Alopecia areata patients had lesional scalp punch biopsies and peripheral blood taken from them. This clone has just a few counts. Antigen: not known. V dropped 1 base and J dropped 3; count of bases not matched to a gene: 9. This CDR3 region has 16 residues. In germline, CDR1 is MGHRA, CDR2 YSYEKL.

The receptor's source is a human donor with alopecia areata. Here the sequenced sample was CD8+ T cells sorted from blood, taken at week 24, from a patient treated with tofacitinib. This sequence joins TRBV4-1 and TRBJ2-7; TRBD1 matches at 7 bases. The CDR3 sequence: CASSQAIANRGYEQYF. Here the CDR3 DNA reads TGCGCCAGCAGCCAAGCCATAGCGAACAGGGGCTACGAGCAGTACTTC.